This TCR beta chain was sequenced in a study of blood T cell repertoires in COVID-19. Study-wide context: COVID-19 samples collected from the United States, Italy and Spain covered acute and convalescent phases.

Sequencing used immunoSEQ multiplex PCR; TCRdb keeps in-frame clones, though not all of them. The sample lists some 200,000 clones, 80% to 90% seen once, with around 2.7% in the top ten. The sample consisted of peripheral blood. This clonotype originated in a man aged 35-49 years with active or convalescent COVID-19.

The CDR3 region has the DNA TGTGCCAGCAGCTCCACCCAGGGGATTAGTCAGCCCCAGCATTTT. Translating it yields CASSSTQGISQPQHF. This chain links TRBV7-2 with TRBJ1-5; D might be TRBD1 (6 bases). This CDR3 is built from 15 residues. With 4 bases removed from V and 6 bases from J, the gap between germline ends came to 16 bases. Germline loops: CDR1 SGHTA, CDR2 FQGNSA.